What follows is one T cell receptor beta chain and its context. Naive CD8 isolation took CD45RO-negative cells positively selected for CCR7 and excluded terminally differentiated effector memory CD45RA+ cells. This specimen belongs to a study of shared clonotypes between healthy human individuals. In replicate PCRs of sorted subsets, approximately 210 ng DNA, about 30,000 T cell genomes, was used. Profiling relied on immunoSEQ multiplex PCR, and the TCRdb table lists in-frame clones only, not all of them. Among approximately 2,200,000 clones listed, under 95% were seen once. What was sequenced was naive CD8+ T cells from PBMCs. This clonotype was obtained from a man aged 18 to 29 in good health. Some clones in this sample may be carry-over from other donors' samples.

This CDR3 reads CASSQDRAPTGELFF. CDR3 DNA sequence: TGCGCCAGCAGCCAAGACCGGGCCCCCACCGGGGAGCTGTTTTTT. This chain links TRBV4-3 with TRBJ2-2; no firm D call. The CDR3 extends over 15 amino acids. The V end lost 0 bases, the J end lost 4 bases, and 9 bases lay between the germline ends. Germline V gene data show CDR1 as LGHNA and CDR2 as YSLEER.